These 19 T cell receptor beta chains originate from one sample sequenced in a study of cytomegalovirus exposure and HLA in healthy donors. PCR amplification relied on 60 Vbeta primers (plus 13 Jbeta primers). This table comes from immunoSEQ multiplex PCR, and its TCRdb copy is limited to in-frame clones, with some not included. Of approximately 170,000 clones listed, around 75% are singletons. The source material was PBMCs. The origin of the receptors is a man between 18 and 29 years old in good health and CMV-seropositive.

This CDR3 reads CASIRQGASYEQYV. DNA of the CDR3: TGTGCCAGCATTAGACAGGGGGCGAGTTACGAGCAGTACGTC. The J gene is TRBJ2-7, the V gene TRBV6-5; 10 bases match TRBD1. The CDR3 runs 14 residues. From germline, CDR1 is MNHEY and CDR2 SVGAGI. With 7 bases clipped from V and 4 bases from J, the junction kept 7 bases outside the gene matches.

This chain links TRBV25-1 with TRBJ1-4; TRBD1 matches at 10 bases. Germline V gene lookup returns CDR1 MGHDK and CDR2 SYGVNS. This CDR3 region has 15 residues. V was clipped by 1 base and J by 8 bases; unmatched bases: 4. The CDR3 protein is CASSELTGGQEKLFF. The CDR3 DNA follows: TGTGCCAGCAGTGAATTGACAGGGGGCCAGGAAAAACTGTTTTTT.

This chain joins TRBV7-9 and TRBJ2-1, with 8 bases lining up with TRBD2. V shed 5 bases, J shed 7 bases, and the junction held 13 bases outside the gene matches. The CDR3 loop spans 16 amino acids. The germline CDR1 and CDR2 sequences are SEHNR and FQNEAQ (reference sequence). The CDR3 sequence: CASSPIGNSGKNEQFF. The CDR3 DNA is TGTGCCAGCAGCCCAATTGGGAATAGCGGGAAGAATGAGCAGTTCTTC.

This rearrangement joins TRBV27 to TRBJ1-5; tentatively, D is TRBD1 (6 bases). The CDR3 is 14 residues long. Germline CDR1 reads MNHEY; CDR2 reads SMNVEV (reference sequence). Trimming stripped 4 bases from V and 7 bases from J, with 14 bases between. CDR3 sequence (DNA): TGTGCCAGCAGTTCACAGGGAGGGGACCAGCCCCAGCATTTT. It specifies CASSSQGGDQPQHF.

The CDR3 DNA sequence: TGTGCCAGCAGTCTAGCGGGAGGGCCGTCCACCGGGGAGCTGTTTTTT. Its translation: CASSLAGGPSTGELFF. The V call is TRBV28, the J call TRBJ2-2; 12 nucleotides agree with TRBD2. Trimming at V came to 5 bases and at J to 4 bases, leaving 5 bases not matched to a gene. Looked up from germline, CDR1 is MDHEN and CDR2 is SYDVKM. The CDR3 is 16 amino acids.

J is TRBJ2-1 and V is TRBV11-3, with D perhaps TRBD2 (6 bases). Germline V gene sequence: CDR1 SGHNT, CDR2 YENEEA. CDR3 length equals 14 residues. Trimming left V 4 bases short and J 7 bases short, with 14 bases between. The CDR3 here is CASSSPPSANEQFF. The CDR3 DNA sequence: TGTGCCAGCAGCTCCCCCCCTAGCGCGAATGAGCAGTTCTTC.

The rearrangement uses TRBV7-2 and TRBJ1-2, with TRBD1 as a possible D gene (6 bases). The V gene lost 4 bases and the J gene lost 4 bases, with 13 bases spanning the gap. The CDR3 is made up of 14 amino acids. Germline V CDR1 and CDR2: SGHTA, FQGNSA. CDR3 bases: TGTGCCAGCAGCTCACCGGGACAAGCCTATGGCTACACCTTC. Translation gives CASSSPGQAYGYTF.

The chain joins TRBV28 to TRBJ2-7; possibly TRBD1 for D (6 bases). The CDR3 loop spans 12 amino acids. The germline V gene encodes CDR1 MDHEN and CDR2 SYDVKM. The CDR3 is CVTSRGPYEQYV. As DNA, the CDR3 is TGTGTGACCAGCAGGGGACCCTACGAGCAGTACGTC.

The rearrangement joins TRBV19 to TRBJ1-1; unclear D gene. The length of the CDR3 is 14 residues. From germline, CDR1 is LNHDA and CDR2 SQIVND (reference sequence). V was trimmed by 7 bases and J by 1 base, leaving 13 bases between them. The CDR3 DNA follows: TGTGCCAGTACTTTAGTGGGAGCGAACACTGAAGCTTTCTTT. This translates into CASTLVGANTEAFF.

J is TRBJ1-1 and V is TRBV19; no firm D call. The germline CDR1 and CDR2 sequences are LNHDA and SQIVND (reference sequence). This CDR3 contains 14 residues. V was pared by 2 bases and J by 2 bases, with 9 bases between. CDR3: CASSIRLSNTEAFF. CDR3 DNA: TGTGCCAGTAGTATACGACTAAGCAACACTGAAGCTTTCTTT.

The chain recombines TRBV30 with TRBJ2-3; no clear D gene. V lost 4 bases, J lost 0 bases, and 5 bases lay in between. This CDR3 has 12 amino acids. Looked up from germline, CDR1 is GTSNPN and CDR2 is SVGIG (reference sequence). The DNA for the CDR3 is TGTGCCTGGACAGTTAGCACAGATACGCAGTATTTT. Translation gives CAWTVSTDTQYF.

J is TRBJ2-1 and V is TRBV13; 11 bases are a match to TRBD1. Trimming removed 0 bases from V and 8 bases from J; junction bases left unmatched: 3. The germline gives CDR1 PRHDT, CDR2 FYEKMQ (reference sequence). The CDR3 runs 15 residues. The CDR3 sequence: CASSLGDRGLYEQFF. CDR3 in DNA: TGTGCCAGCAGCTTAGGGGACAGGGGGCTCTATGAGCAGTTCTTC.

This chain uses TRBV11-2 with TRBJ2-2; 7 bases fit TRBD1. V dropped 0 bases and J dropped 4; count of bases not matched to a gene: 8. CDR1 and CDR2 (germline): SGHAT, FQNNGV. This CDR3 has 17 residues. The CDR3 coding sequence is TGTGCCAGCAGCTTAGACCCCCGGGACAGAATCACCGGGGAGCTGTTTTTT. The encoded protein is CASSLDPRDRITGELFF.

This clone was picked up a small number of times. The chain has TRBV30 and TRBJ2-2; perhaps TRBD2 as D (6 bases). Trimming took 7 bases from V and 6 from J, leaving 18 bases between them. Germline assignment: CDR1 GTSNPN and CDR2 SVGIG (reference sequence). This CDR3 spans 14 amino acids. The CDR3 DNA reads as TGTGCCTCCTCAACAGGAGGGGATGCCGGGGAGCTGTTTTTT. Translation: CASSTGGDAGELFF.

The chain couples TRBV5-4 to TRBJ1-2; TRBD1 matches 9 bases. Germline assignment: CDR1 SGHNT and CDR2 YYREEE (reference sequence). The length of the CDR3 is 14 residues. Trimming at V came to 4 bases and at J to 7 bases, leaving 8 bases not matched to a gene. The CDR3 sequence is CASSNSGTGFGYTF. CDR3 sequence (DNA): TGTGCCAGCAGCAACTCCGGGACAGGGTTTGGCTACACCTTC.

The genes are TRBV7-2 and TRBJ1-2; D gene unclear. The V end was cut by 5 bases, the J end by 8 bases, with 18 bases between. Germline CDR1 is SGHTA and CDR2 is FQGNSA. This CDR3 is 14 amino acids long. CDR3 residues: CASSAMTDSGGYTF. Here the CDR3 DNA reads TGTGCCAGCAGCGCGATGACTGACTCGGGGGGCTACACCTTC.

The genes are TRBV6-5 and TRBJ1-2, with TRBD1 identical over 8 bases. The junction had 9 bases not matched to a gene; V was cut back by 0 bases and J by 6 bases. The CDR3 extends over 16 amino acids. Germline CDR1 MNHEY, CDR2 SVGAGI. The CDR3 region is CASSYSGTRTGNGYTF. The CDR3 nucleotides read TGTGCCAGCAGTTACTCGGGTACCCGGACAGGGAATGGCTACACCTTC.

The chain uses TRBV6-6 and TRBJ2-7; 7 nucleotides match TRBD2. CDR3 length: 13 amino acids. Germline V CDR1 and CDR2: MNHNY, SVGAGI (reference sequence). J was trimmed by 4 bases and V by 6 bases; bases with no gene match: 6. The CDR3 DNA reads TGTGCCAGCAGCCGAACTAGCGAATACGAGCAGTACGTC. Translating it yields CASSRTSEYEQYV.

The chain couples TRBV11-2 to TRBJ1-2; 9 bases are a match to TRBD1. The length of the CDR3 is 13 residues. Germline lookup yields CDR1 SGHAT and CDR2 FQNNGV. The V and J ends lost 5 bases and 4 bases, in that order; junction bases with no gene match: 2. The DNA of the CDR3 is TGTGCCAGCAGCCCGGGACAGGGCTATGGCTACACCTTC. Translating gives CASSPGQGYGYTF.